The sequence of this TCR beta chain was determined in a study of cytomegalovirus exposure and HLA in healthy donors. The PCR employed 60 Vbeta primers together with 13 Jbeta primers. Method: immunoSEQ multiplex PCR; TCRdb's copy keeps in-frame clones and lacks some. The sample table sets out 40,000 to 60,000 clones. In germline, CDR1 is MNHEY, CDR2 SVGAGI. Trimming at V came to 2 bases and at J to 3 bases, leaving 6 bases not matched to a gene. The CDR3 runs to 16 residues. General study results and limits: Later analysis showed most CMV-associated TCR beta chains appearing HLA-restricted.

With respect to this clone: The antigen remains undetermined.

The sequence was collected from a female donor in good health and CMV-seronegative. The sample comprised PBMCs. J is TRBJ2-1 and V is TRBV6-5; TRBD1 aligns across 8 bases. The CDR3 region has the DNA TGTGCCAGCAGTTACGGGGCAGGGGGCATCTACAATGAGCAGTTCTTC. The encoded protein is CASSYGAGGIYNEQFF.